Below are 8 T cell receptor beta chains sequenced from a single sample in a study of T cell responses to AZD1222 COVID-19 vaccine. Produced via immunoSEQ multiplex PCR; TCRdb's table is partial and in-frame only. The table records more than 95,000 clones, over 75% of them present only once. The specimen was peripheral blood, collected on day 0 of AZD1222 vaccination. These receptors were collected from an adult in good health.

CDR3 sequence: CASSSSGTPLGELFF. The CDR3 DNA sequence: TGTGCCAGCAGCTCCTCCGGGACTCCTCTGGGGGAGCTGTTTTTT. The chain employs TRBV11-2 and TRBJ2-2; possible D gene TRBD2, 6 bases. CDR1 is SGHAT and CDR2 is FQNNGV in the germline V gene. This CDR3 has 15 residues. The ends were cut back, 4 bases at V and 8 bases at J, with 17 bases in the middle.

In DNA, the CDR3 is TGTGCCAGCAAATTCTGGACAGGGCAGGAGACCCAGTACTTC. Residues: CASKFWTGQETQYF. The gene calls are TRBV28 and TRBJ2-5; TRBD1 matches at 8 bases. V was clipped by 7 bases and J by 5 bases; unmatched bases: 9. Per the germline V gene, CDR1 is MDHEN and CDR2 is SYDVKM. The CDR3 totals 14 residues.

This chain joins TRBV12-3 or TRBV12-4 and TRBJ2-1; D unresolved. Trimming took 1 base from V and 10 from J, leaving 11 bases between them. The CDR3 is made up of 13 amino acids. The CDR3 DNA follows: TGTGCCAGCAGTTTAGACTATTATTTAGAGCAGTTCTTC. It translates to CASSLDYYLEQFF.

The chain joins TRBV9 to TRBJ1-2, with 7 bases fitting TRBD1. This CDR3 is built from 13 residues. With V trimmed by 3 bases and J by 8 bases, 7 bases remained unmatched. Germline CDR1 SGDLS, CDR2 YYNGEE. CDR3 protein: CASSATGRVGYTF. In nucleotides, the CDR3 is TGTGCCAGCAGCGCGACAGGGCGTGTAGGCTACACCTTC.

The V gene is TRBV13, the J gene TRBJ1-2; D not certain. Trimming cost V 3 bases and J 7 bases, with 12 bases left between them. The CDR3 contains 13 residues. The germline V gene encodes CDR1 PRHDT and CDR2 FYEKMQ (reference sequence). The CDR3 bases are TGTGCCAGCAGCTTGTCCCCAGACTTTGGCTACACCTTC. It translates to CASSLSPDFGYTF.

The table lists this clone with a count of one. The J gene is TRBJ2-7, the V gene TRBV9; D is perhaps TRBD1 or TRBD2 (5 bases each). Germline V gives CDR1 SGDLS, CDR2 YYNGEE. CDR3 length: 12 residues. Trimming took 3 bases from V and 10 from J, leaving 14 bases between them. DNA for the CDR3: TGTGCCAGCAGCGACCGGGACGCCTCCCAGTACTTC. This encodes CASSDRDASQYF.

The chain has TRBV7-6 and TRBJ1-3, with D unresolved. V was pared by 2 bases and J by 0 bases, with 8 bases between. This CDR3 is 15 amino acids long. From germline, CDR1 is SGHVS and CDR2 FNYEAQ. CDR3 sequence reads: CASSLWLHSGNTIYF. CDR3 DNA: TGTGCCAGCAGCTTATGGTTACACTCTGGAAACACCATATATTTT.

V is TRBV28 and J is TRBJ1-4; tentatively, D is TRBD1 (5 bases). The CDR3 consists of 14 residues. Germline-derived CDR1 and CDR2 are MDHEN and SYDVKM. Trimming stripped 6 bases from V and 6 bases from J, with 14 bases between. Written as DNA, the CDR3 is TGTGCCAGCAGCCCCCAGGGTAGAGATGAAAAACTGTTTTTT. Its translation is CASSPQGRDEKLFF.